Listed here are 15 T cell receptor beta chains from one sample, sequenced in a study of beta chain features in type 1 diabetes. The whole isolated RNA underwent reverse transcription, so sequencing captured expressed TCRB transcripts. Assay: immunoSEQ multiplex PCR; the TCRdb copy retains only in-frame clones and omits some. The data hold 150,000 to 180,000 clones, with around 10% observed a single time. The sample consisted of central memory CD4+ T cells from blood. All receptors derive from a man between 18 and 29 years old in good health.

V usage is TRBV18 and J usage is TRBJ2-7; tentative D call: TRBD2 (6 bases). Trimming pared 3 bases from V and 0 bases from J, leaving 15 bases between. From germline, CDR1 is KGHSH and CDR2 LQKENI. This CDR3 contains 16 residues. The DNA of the CDR3 is TGTGCCAGCTCACCCCCCCGTTCCGGGAGCTCCTACGAGCAGTACTTC. Translated, it gives CASSPPRSGSSYEQYF.

A few counts support this clone. The V and J genes are TRBV27 and TRBJ2-7, with D possibly matching TRBD1 (6 bases). Germline loops: CDR1 MNHEY, CDR2 SMNVEV (reference sequence). Trimming took 2 bases from V and 4 from J, leaving 15 bases between them. This CDR3 is built from 15 residues. This CDR3 reads CASSLQTGGAYEQYF. CDR3 DNA sequence: TGTGCCAGCAGTTTACAGACAGGAGGAGCTTACGAGCAGTACTTC.

The chain is built from TRBV9 and TRBJ1-2; tentatively, D is TRBD1 (6 bases). With 6 bases removed from V and 1 base from J, the gap between germline ends came to 10 bases. Germline-derived CDR1 and CDR2 are SGDLS and YYNGEE. The CDR3 loop spans 13 amino acids. CDR3 bases: TGTGCCAGCAACAGGGATCATAACTATGGCTACACCTTC. It yields the protein CASNRDHNYGYTF. The full variable domain, its missing parts supplied by reference TRBV9 and TRBJ1-2, is DSGVTQTPKHLITATGQRVTLRCSPRSGDLSVYWYQQSLDQGLQFLIQYYNGEERAKGNILERFSAQQFPDLHSELNLSSLELGDSALYFCASNRDHNYGYTFGSGTRLTVV.

CDR3 sequence (DNA): TGTGCCAGCAGTTCAGACGCAGGGGACAATCAGCCCCAGCATTTT. Translating gives CASSSDAGDNQPQHF. This chain joins TRBV27 and TRBJ1-5, with D possibly TRBD1 on 6 matching bases. V was shortened by 4 bases and J by 3 bases, with 13 bases between the two germline ends. CDR3 length: 15 residues. CDR1 and CDR2 from the germline V gene are MNHEY and SMNVEV (reference sequence).

This clone was counted between two and nine times. The J gene is TRBJ1-5, the V gene TRBV10-3; D may be TRBD1 (6 bases). The CDR3 sequence is 12 residues long. Trimming took off 8 bases at V and 4 bases at J, with 9 bases between the two ends. From germline, CDR1 is ENHRY and CDR2 SYGVKD. DNA of the CDR3: TGTGCCATCGGACAGAATAATCAGCCCCAGCATTTT. Amino acid sequence: CAIGQNNQPQHF.

The chain combines TRBV7-2 with TRBJ2-5; D is unclear. The CDR3 extends over 13 amino acids. With 5 bases removed from V and 4 bases from J, the gap between germline ends came to 11 bases. The germline V gene encodes CDR1 SGHTA and CDR2 FQGNSA. The DNA for the CDR3 is TGTGCCAGCAGCGAACAATGGTTAGAGACCCAGTACTTC. Protein sequence: CASSEQWLETQYF.

The V gene is TRBV9, the J gene TRBJ2-5; unclear D gene. The germline CDR1 and CDR2 sequences are SGDLS and YYNGEE. The CDR3 is made up of 13 amino acids. Trimming shortened V by 3 bases and J by 5 bases, and 11 bases separated the two germline ends. This CDR3 reads CASSAGQVETQYF. CDR3 coding DNA: TGTGCCAGCAGCGCTGGGCAGGTGGAGACCCAGTACTTC.

This chain links TRBV30 with TRBJ2-6; D gene ambiguous. Deletions cut 0 bases from V and 4 bases from J, with 13 bases between. CDR3 length equals 16 residues. Germline CDR1 and CDR2: GTSNPN and SVGIG (reference sequence). The CDR3 loop reads CAWSVKGRSGANVLTF. DNA of the CDR3: TGTGCCTGGAGTGTAAAGGGTAGGAGCGGGGCCAACGTCCTGACTTTC.

The chain couples TRBV28 to TRBJ2-3; weak D call: TRBD1 (5 bases). Trimming shortened V by 5 bases and J by 6 bases, and 18 bases separated the two germline ends. The germline V gene encodes CDR1 MDHEN and CDR2 SYDVKM. CDR3 length equals 15 residues. DNA for the CDR3: TGTGCCAGCAGTCCCCAGGGCTCGACCGGGGATACGCAGTATTTT. Translation: CASSPQGSTGDTQYF.

The rearrangement joins TRBV29-1 to TRBJ2-7; TRBD2 agrees at 7 bases. Per the germline V gene, CDR1 is SQVTM and CDR2 is ANQGSEA. V gave up 6 bases and J gave up 1 base; unmatched junction bases: 3. The CDR3 spans 12 residues. CDR3 loop: CSVRRGSYEQYF. CDR3 nucleotide sequence: TGCAGCGTCAGGCGGGGGTCCTACGAGCAGTACTTC.

The gene calls are TRBV5-1 and TRBJ1-1, with D maybe TRBD1 (5 bases). Germline V gives CDR1 SGHRS, CDR2 YFSETQ. Between the trimmed V and J ends, which lost 2 bases and 7 bases, there was a span of 15 bases. The CDR3 loop spans 14 amino acids. Here the CDR3 reads CASSFYGGSDEAFF. The CDR3 coding sequence is TGCGCCAGCAGCTTCTATGGGGGTTCGGATGAAGCTTTCTTT.

The chain uses TRBV7-2 and TRBJ2-7; a possible D gene is TRBD2 (5 bases). Trimming took 5 bases from V and 6 from J, leaving 14 bases between them. The CDR3 is 13 residues long. The germline V gene has CDR1 SGHTA and CDR2 FQGNSA. The CDR3 protein is CASSGSSGSEQYF. CDR3 nucleotide sequence: TGTGCCAGCAGCGGGAGTTCCGGTAGCGAGCAGTACTTC. The full variable domain, with the rest looked up from reference TRBV7-2 and TRBJ2-7, is GAGVSQSPSNKVTEKGKDVELRCDPISGHTALYWYRQSLGQGLEFLIYFQGNSAPDKSGLPSDRFSAERTGGSVSTLTIQRTQQEDSAVYLCASSGSSGSEQYFGPGTRLTVT.

Only a few counts were recorded for this clone. This sequence joins TRBV5-1 and TRBJ2-7; TRBD2 matches 7 bases. The germline V gene encodes CDR1 SGHRS and CDR2 YFSETQ. This CDR3 comprises 13 residues. Germline trimming cut 4 bases from V and 2 bases from J; bases unmatched to any gene: 3. CDR3 sequence reads: CASSQLAAYEQYF. The CDR3 region has the DNA TGCGCCAGCAGCCAGCTAGCGGCCTACGAGCAGTACTTC.

The V gene is TRBV28, the J gene TRBJ1-1, with D maybe TRBD1 (5 bases). The V gene lost 6 bases and the J gene lost 4 bases, with 27 bases spanning the gap. The CDR3 extends over 18 amino acids. Per germline, CDR1 MDHEN and CDR2 SYDVKM. Here the CDR3 DNA reads TGTGCCAGCAGCCTACTCCGGAAGGAGACGGGGGGACTCACTGAAGCTTTCTTT. Translated: CASSLLRKETGGLTEAFF.

This clone came up a few times. This chain joins TRBV5-1 and TRBJ2-5, with TRBD1 identical over 9 bases. From germline, CDR1 is SGHRS and CDR2 YFSETQ. The V segment lost 3 bases and the J segment 5 bases; nucleotides outside the gene matches: 8. This CDR3 comprises 15 residues. This CDR3 reads CASSSEKTGGETQYF. CDR3 sequence (DNA): TGCGCCAGCAGCTCGGAGAAAACAGGGGGCGAGACCCAGTACTTC.